The next 22 T cell receptor beta chains were all read from a single sample in a study of blood T cell repertoires in COVID-19. Clones were sequenced by immunoSEQ multiplex PCR, and TCRdb holds only the in-frame ones, with some missing. The sample has under 200,000 clones; around 83% are singletons. The specimen sequenced was peripheral blood. The receptors were sampled from a man aged 45-65 years with active or convalescent COVID-19.

This chain links TRBV7-2 with TRBJ2-1; 11 positions match TRBD2. After removal of 4 bases from V and 5 bases from J, the junction contained 7 bases not matched to a gene. This CDR3 region has 16 residues. Germline lookup yields CDR1 SGHTA and CDR2 FQGNSA. CDR3 sequence reads: CASSSRLAGWDNEQFF. The CDR3 nucleotides read TGTGCCAGCAGCTCAAGACTAGCGGGGTGGGACAATGAGCAGTTCTTC.

This clone has only a few counts. The CDR3 protein is CASSFSGGQHYGEQYF. CDR3 DNA: TGTGCCAGCAGCTTTAGCGGGGGGCAACACTACGGGGAGCAGTACTTC. The V call is TRBV7-2, the J call TRBJ2-7; TRBD2 matches 10 bases. This CDR3 is 16 amino acids long. V dropped 3 bases and J dropped 7; count of bases not matched to a gene: 12. Germline values: CDR1 SGHTA, CDR2 FQGNSA.

The chain combines TRBV6-2 or TRBV6-3 with TRBJ2-2, with 7 bases that match TRBD2. CDR3 length equals 16 residues. The ends lost 2 bases at V and 4 bases at J; junction bases unmatched: 7. Per germline, CDR1 MNHEY and CDR2 SVGEGT. This CDR3 is CASSYAALAVTGELFF. CDR3 DNA sequence: TGTGCCAGCAGTTACGCCGCCCTAGCGGTCACCGGGGAGCTGTTTTTT.

The genes are TRBV7-2 and TRBJ1-2; D possibly corresponds to TRBD1 (5 bases). V was pared by 5 bases and J by 11 bases, with 21 bases between. The CDR3 has 14 residues. The germline V gene encodes CDR1 SGHTA and CDR2 FQGNSA. CDR3 in DNA: TGTGCCAGCAGCACGGGGGGTCTCACTATAGGTTACACCTTC. Translation: CASSTGGLTIGYTF.

This chain uses TRBV5-1 with TRBJ2-1; unclear D gene. Trimming took off 3 bases at V and 4 bases at J, with 20 bases between the two ends. There are 17 residues in the CDR3. Germline CDR1 is SGHRS and CDR2 is YFSETQ. The CDR3 nucleotides are TGCGCCAGCAGCTCCCGCGGAGCACCGAACCCTTACAATGAGCAGTTCTTC. Translation gives CASSSRGAPNPYNEQFF.

This clone was observed a single time. V gene TRBV6-5 combines with J gene TRBJ2-3, with D perhaps TRBD2 (5 bases). Trimming shortened V by 8 bases and J by 5 bases, and 20 bases separated the two germline ends. Germline-derived CDR1 and CDR2 are MNHEY and SVGAGI. This CDR3 spans 15 amino acids. CDR3 nucleotides: TGTGCCAGCCGCCCGGTCGGGATCTGGGGAGATACGCAGTATTTT. Its protein product is CASRPVGIWGDTQYF.

The chain combines TRBV18 with TRBJ1-1; tentatively, D is TRBD1 (5 bases). Trimming left V 6 bases short and J 6 bases short, with 14 bases between. Germline V gives CDR1 KGHSH, CDR2 LQKENI. The CDR3 has 13 amino acids. DNA for the CDR3: TGTGCCAGCTCGAAGGGGAGGGAGGCTGAAGCTTTCTTT. This codes for CASSKGREAEAFF.

This CDR3 is CAWSVGSSGNTIYF. The CDR3 DNA follows: TGTGCCTGGAGTGTTGGCAGCTCTGGAAACACCATATATTTT. The chain joins TRBV30 to TRBJ1-3; D is uncertain. The CDR3 spans 14 residues. V lost 0 bases and J lost 0, with 6 bases in between. CDR1 GTSNPN and CDR2 SVGIG come from the germline V gene (reference sequence).

The V gene is TRBV9, the J gene TRBJ2-5; D is perhaps TRBD1 (8 bases). V lost 4 bases and J lost 5, with 18 bases in between. The CDR3 loop spans 15 amino acids. Germline CDR1 is SGDLS and CDR2 is YYNGEE. This chain's CDR3 is CASSSDGQGGETQYF. The CDR3 nucleotides read TGTGCCAGCAGCTCCGACGGACAGGGAGGGGAGACCCAGTACTTC.

The rearrangement uses TRBV7-6 and TRBJ1-6; D not certain. Germline V lookup: CDR1 SGHVS, CDR2 FNYEAQ. The CDR3 has 11 amino acids. Trimming cost V 3 bases and J 13 bases, with 7 bases left between them. DNA for the CDR3: TGTGCCAGCAGCTTTTCCGGGCCCCTCCACTTT. Its protein is CASSFSGPLHF.

J is TRBJ2-2 and V is TRBV7-3; the match to TRBD1 covers 8 bases. From germline, CDR1 is SGHTA and CDR2 FQGTGA. The CDR3 is 16 residues long. V was pared by 4 bases and J by 4 bases, with 8 bases of the junction left unmatched. The CDR3 loop reads CASSYWTGTGTGELFF. The CDR3 DNA reads TGTGCCAGCAGCTATTGGACAGGGACGGGCACCGGGGAGCTGTTTTTT.

V gene TRBV6-5 combines with J gene TRBJ1-4; 8 bases match TRBD1. The CDR3 covers 13 residues. In germline, CDR1 is MNHEY, CDR2 SVGAGI. The ends lost 6 bases at V and 8 bases at J; junction bases unmatched: 5. The CDR3 is CASSGQGGEKLFF. CDR3 DNA: TGTGCCAGCAGCGGACAGGGAGGGGAAAAACTGTTTTTT.

The genes are TRBV18 and TRBJ2-7; the match to TRBD2 covers 14 bases. CDR1 and CDR2 (germline): KGHSH, LQKENI. The CDR3 loop spans 15 amino acids. Losses at the gene ends were 3 bases for V and 5 bases for J; bases not matched to a gene: 3. DNA for the CDR3: TGTGCCAGCTCACCGGGACTAGCGGGAGCTGACGAGCAGTACTTC. This translates into CASSPGLAGADEQYF. Filled out from reference TRBV18 and TRBJ2-7, the complete variable domain reads NAGVMQNPRHLVRRRGQEARLRCSPMKGHSHVYWYRQLPEEGLKFMVYLQKENIIDESGMPKERFSAEFPKEGPSILRIQQVVRGDSAAYFCASSPGLAGADEQYFGPGTRLTVT.

V usage is TRBV7-2 and J usage is TRBJ2-7; 12 positions match TRBD2. From germline, CDR1 is SGHTA and CDR2 FQGNSA. The CDR3 extends over 18 amino acids. V lost 1 base, J lost 7 bases, and 14 bases stayed unmatched. CDR3 in DNA: TGTGCCAGCAGCTTAGTACCTAGCGGGAGGGCCTCAAAAAGTGAGCAGTACTTC. This encodes CASSLVPSGRASKSEQYF.

This clone came up a few times. V gene TRBV13 combines with J gene TRBJ2-7; 9 bases align to TRBD1. The CDR3 spans 18 residues. Germline values: CDR1 PRHDT, CDR2 FYEKMQ (reference sequence). The V gene end was trimmed by 0 bases and the J gene end by 2 bases; junction bases not matched to a gene: 11. The CDR3 coding sequence is TGTGCCAGCAGCTTAGGTCTTTTGATGGGACAGGGTACCTACGAGCAGTACTTC. As protein: CASSLGLLMGQGTYEQYF.

V gene TRBV5-4 combines with J gene TRBJ2-7; 9 positions agree with TRBD2. The CDR3 is 15 amino acids. The germline V gene has CDR1 SGHNT and CDR2 YYREEE (reference sequence). J gave up 5 bases and V 4 bases, and 10 bases lay outside the gene matches. CDR3 bases: TGTGCCAGCAGCGCCCCCCTAGCGGGAAAAAACGAGCAGTACTTC. Translated: CASSAPLAGKNEQYF.

The rearrangement uses TRBV18 and TRBJ2-4, with D possibly matching TRBD1 (6 bases). Germline V gene lookup returns CDR1 KGHSH and CDR2 LQKENI. The CDR3 length is 16 residues. Trimming removed 0 bases from V and 1 base from J, with 10 bases in between. The CDR3 coding sequence is TGTGCCAGCTCACCACCCCCCACAGGGGCCAAAAACATTCAGTACTTC. Its protein product is CASSPPPTGAKNIQYF.

The CDR3 region has the DNA TGTGCTAGTGGTCTCCTTGGGACATCCACTCTCAGGGGCTACACCTTC. This sequence encodes CASGLLGTSTLRGYTF. This chain joins TRBV12-5 and TRBJ1-2; possibly TRBD1 for D (6 bases). Trimming removed 5 bases from V and 8 bases from J, with 24 bases in between. CDR3 length equals 16 residues. CDR1 LGHNT and CDR2 FRNRAP come from the germline V gene.

In regard to this clone: The same CDR3 also results from other DNA sequences found in this sample. The chain links TRBV24-1 to TRBJ2-3, with TRBD1 matching 11 bases. The CDR3 has 16 residues. Germline-derived CDR1 and CDR2 are KGHDR and SFDVKD. V shed 3 bases and J 2 bases; nucleotides not matched to a gene: 3. CDR3 bases: TGTGCCACCAGTGATCCTGGACAGGGGGCCACAGATACGCAGTATTTT. Translation: CATSDPGQGATDTQYF.

This clone appeared a single time. The chain couples TRBV7-6 to TRBJ1-6; D call uncertain. This CDR3 has 16 amino acids. Germline CDR1 SGHVS, CDR2 FNYEAQ. The germline V and J ends were trimmed by 2 bases and 2 bases, with 10 bases remaining between them. The CDR3 here is CASSLQGSAYNSPLHF. The CDR3 DNA sequence: TGTGCCAGCAGCTTACAAGGGAGCGCCTATAATTCACCCCTCCACTTT.

The rearrangement joins TRBV7-3 to TRBJ2-1; D unresolved. Germline lookup yields CDR1 SGHTA and CDR2 FQGTGA. Deletions cut 1 base from V and 0 bases from J, with 7 bases between. This CDR3 contains 15 residues. DNA of the CDR3: TGTGCCAGCAGCTTAAGCGGAAGCTCCTACAATGAGCAGTTCTTC. It is translated as CASSLSGSSYNEQFF.

This clone was found once. This chain links TRBV6-2 or TRBV6-3 with TRBJ2-4, with TRBD2 matching over 7 bases. The CDR3 has 19 residues. V shed 2 bases, J shed 7 bases, and the junction held 20 bases outside the gene matches. Germline V lookup: CDR1 MNHEY, CDR2 SVGEGT. CDR3 protein: CASSYPILAVERAPNIQYF. CDR3 in DNA: TGTGCCAGCAGTTACCCCATTCTAGCGGTCGAGCGGGCCCCCAACATTCAGTACTTC.